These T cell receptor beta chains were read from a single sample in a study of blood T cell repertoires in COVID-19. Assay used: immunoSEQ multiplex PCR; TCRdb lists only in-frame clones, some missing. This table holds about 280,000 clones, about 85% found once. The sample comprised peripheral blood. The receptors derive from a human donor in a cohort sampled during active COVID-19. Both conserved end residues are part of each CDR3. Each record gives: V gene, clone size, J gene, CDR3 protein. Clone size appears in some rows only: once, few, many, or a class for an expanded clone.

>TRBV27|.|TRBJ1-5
CASKYTGDQPQHF
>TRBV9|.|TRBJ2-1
CASSAQLAGVRNEQFF
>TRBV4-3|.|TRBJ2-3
CASSQVPGLGGTDTQYF
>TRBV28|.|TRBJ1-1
CASSLYGESNTEAFF
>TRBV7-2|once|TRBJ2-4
CASSLAREDIQYF
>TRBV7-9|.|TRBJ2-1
CASGAGQGHEQFF
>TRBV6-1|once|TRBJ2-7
CASWREGSYEQYF
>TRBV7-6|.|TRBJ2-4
CASSYEPGFTNIQYF
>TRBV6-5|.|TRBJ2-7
CASQALNNEQYF
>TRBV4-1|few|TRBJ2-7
CASSQEPSRGQYF
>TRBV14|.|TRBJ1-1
CASSLLGVNTEAFF
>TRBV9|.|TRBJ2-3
CASSVASRSDTQYF
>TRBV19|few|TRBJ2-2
CATTGGATNTGELFF
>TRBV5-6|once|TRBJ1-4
CASSFDGAANEKLFF
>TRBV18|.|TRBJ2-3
CASSRRTDVRGRDTQYF
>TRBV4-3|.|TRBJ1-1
CASSQGTGARMNTEAFF
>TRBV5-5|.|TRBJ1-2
CASSFREGRDGYTF
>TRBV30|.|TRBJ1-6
CAWKGGLIPSPLHF
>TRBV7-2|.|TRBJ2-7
CASSRKGTGAYEQYF
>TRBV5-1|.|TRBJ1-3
CASSYRGPGNTIYF
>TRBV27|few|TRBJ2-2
CASSPGTSGNGELFF
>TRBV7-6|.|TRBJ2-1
CASSLSGRDSSTYNEQFF
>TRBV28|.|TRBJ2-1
CASTPAGSGYPEQFF
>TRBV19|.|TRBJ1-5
CASSIFTGRNQPQHF
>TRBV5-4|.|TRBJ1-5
CASSLFPKREPQHF
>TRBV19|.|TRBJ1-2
CASSYGAGTNYGYTF
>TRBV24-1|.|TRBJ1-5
CATSEGDRGRSQPQHF
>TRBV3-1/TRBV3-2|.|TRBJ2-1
CASSPGTSGGAWGNEQFF
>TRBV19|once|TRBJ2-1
CATSGRRADNEQFF
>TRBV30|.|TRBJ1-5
CASQGVNQPQHF
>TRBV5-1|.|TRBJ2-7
CASSLAADSIYEQYF
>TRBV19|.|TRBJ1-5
CASSQPPRAGDQPQHF
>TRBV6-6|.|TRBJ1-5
CASSSGEPQHF
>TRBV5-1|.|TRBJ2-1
CASSPDFAWNEQFF
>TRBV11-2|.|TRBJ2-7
CASSTGPGGYEQYF
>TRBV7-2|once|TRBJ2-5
CASSLKVASFSGISGTQYF
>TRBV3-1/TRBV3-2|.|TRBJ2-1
CASRQGIAFYNEQFF
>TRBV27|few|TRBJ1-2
CATRDTKSPNYGYTF
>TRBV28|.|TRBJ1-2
CASSQPRGAGNYGYTF
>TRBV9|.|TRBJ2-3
CASSDLANTDTQYF
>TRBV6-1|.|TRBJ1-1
CASSEPGLNTEAFF